These T cell receptor beta chains were read from a single sample in a study of blood T cell repertoires in COVID-19. The method was immunoSEQ multiplex PCR; TCRdb's version includes in-frame clones alone and lacks a portion of them. Among 250,000 to 350,000 clones listed, approximately 91% were seen once. What was sequenced was peripheral blood. Receptors were obtained from a woman aged 55-69 years with acute or convalescent COVID-19. Both conserved end residues are part of each CDR3. Each record gives: D gene, V gene, clone size, J gene, CDR3 length, CDR3 protein, CDR3 DNA. The D gene is left open where the match is weak. Not every row has a clone size; where given, it reads once, few, many or a size class.

D gene: NA; V gene: TRBV4-1; clone size: NA; J gene: TRBJ1-6; CDR3 length: 15; CDR3 protein: CASNTKSGNNSPLHF; CDR3 DNA: TGCGCCAGCAACACCAAGAGCGGGAATAATTCACCCCTCCACTTT
D gene: TRBD1; V gene: TRBV7-6; clone size: NA; J gene: TRBJ1-1; CDR3 length: 16; CDR3 protein: CASSSRSTGSRDEAFF; CDR3 DNA: TGTGCCAGCAGCTCCCGCTCGACAGGGTCCAGGGATGAAGCTTTCTTT
D gene: TRBD1; V gene: TRBV10-3; clone size: NA; J gene: TRBJ1-1; CDR3 length: 14; CDR3 protein: CAIRSGTGASEAFF; CDR3 DNA: TGTGCCATCAGGTCCGGGACAGGAGCGTCTGAAGCTTTCTTT
D gene: TRBD1; V gene: TRBV2; clone size: once; J gene: TRBJ1-6; CDR3 length: 14; CDR3 protein: CASRATGGDSPLHF; CDR3 DNA: TGTGCCAGCAGAGCGACAGGGGGAGATTCACCCCTCCACTTT
D gene: NA; V gene: TRBV18; clone size: NA; J gene: TRBJ2-7; CDR3 length: 16; CDR3 protein: CASSPLLGRENYEQYF; CDR3 DNA: TGTGCCAGCTCACCACTCTTAGGCAGGGAAAACTACGAGCAGTACTTC
D gene: NA; V gene: TRBV5-1; clone size: NA; J gene: TRBJ2-7; CDR3 length: 15; CDR3 protein: CASSPGSSGPYEQYF; CDR3 DNA: TGCGCCAGCAGCCCTGGGAGTTCAGGCCCCTACGAGCAGTACTTC
D gene: NA; V gene: TRBV2; clone size: NA; J gene: TRBJ1-2; CDR3 length: 12; CDR3 protein: CASREDKYGYTF; CDR3 DNA: TGTGCCAGCAGGGAAGACAAGTATGGCTACACCTTC
D gene: NA; V gene: TRBV6-5; clone size: NA; J gene: TRBJ1-1; CDR3 length: 13; CDR3 protein: CASSYRPRGEAFF; CDR3 DNA: TGTGCCAGCAGTTACAGGCCCAGGGGAGAAGCTTTCTTT
D gene: NA; V gene: TRBV9; clone size: NA; J gene: TRBJ2-1; CDR3 length: 16; CDR3 protein: CASSVGLGSSYNEQFF; CDR3 DNA: TGTGCCAGCAGCGTAGGGTTAGGGAGCTCCTACAATGAGCAGTTCTTC
D gene: NA; V gene: TRBV24-1; clone size: NA; J gene: TRBJ1-5; CDR3 length: 12; CDR3 protein: CATSEQNQPQHF; CDR3 DNA: TGTGCCACCAGTGAACAAAATCAGCCCCAGCATTTT
D gene: NA; V gene: TRBV4-2; clone size: NA; J gene: TRBJ1-3; CDR3 length: 16; CDR3 protein: CASSQAGASSGNTIYF; CDR3 DNA: TGTGCCAGCAGCCAAGCAGGGGCGAGCTCTGGAAACACCATATATTTT
D gene: TRBD2; V gene: TRBV3-1/TRBV3-2; clone size: NA; J gene: TRBJ2-1; CDR3 length: 16; CDR3 protein: CASSQRIKREYNEQFF; CDR3 DNA: TGTGCCAGCAGCCAAAGGATCAAGCGGGAGTACAATGAGCAGTTCTTC
D gene: NA; V gene: TRBV6-2/TRBV6-3; clone size: NA; J gene: TRBJ2-7; CDR3 length: 14; CDR3 protein: CASSWLQGRDEQYF; CDR3 DNA: TGTGCCAGCAGTTGGTTACAGGGTCGGGACGAGCAGTACTTC
D gene: NA; V gene: TRBV6-2/TRBV6-3; clone size: NA; J gene: TRBJ2-7; CDR3 length: 15; CDR3 protein: CASSPLALGAREQYF; CDR3 DNA: TGTGCCAGCAGTCCCCTCGCTTTGGGGGCGCGGGAGCAGTACTTC
D gene: NA; V gene: TRBV4-2; clone size: NA; J gene: TRBJ1-2; CDR3 length: 14; CDR3 protein: CASSQDPQGHGYTF; CDR3 DNA: TGTGCCAGCAGCCAAGATCCACAGGGCCATGGCTACACCTTC
D gene: TRBD2; V gene: TRBV4-3; clone size: NA; J gene: TRBJ2-1; CDR3 length: 14; CDR3 protein: CASSGGVAYNEQFF; CDR3 DNA: TGCGCCAGCAGTGGGGGGGTGGCCTACAATGAGCAGTTCTTC
D gene: TRBD1; V gene: TRBV7-9; clone size: NA; J gene: TRBJ1-2; CDR3 length: 16; CDR3 protein: CASSLPRTGKYYGYTF; CDR3 DNA: TGTGCCAGCAGCTTACCCCGGACAGGGAAGTACTATGGCTACACCTTC
D gene: NA; V gene: TRBV30; clone size: NA; J gene: TRBJ1-5; CDR3 length: 14; CDR3 protein: CAWSVLGRAQPQHF; CDR3 DNA: TGTGCCTGGAGTGTACTTGGCAGGGCCCAGCCCCAGCATTTT
D gene: NA; V gene: TRBV4-2; clone size: once; J gene: TRBJ2-1; CDR3 length: 16; CDR3 protein: CASSQDPTGTYNEQFF; CDR3 DNA: TGTGCCAGCAGCCAAGACCCAACAGGGACCTACAATGAGCAGTTCTTC
D gene: TRBD1; V gene: TRBV10-3; clone size: NA; J gene: TRBJ1-5; CDR3 length: 16; CDR3 protein: CAISKDQGAGNQPQHF; CDR3 DNA: TGTGCCATCAGTAAAGATCAGGGGGCGGGGAATCAGCCCCAGCATTTT
D gene: NA; V gene: TRBV15; clone size: NA; J gene: TRBJ2-1; CDR3 length: 12; CDR3 protein: CATSAGVNEQFF; CDR3 DNA: TGTGCCACCAGCGCCGGGGTTAATGAGCAGTTCTTC
D gene: NA; V gene: TRBV5-6; clone size: NA; J gene: TRBJ1-1; CDR3 length: 17; CDR3 protein: CASSSVASRDTYTEAFF; CDR3 DNA: TGTGCCAGCAGCTCCGTTGCTTCCCGGGACACTTACACTGAAGCTTTCTTT
D gene: NA; V gene: TRBV27; clone size: NA; J gene: TRBJ2-1; CDR3 length: 17; CDR3 protein: CASSLSGADWAYNEQFF; CDR3 DNA: TGTGCCAGCAGTTTATCGGGGGCGGACTGGGCCTACAATGAGCAGTTCTTC
D gene: TRBD2; V gene: TRBV20-1; clone size: NA; J gene: TRBJ2-7; CDR3 length: 15; CDR3 protein: CSASGTSGRPYEQYF; CDR3 DNA: TGCAGTGCTAGTGGGACTAGCGGGCGCCCCTACGAGCAGTACTTC
D gene: NA; V gene: TRBV2; clone size: NA; J gene: TRBJ1-6; CDR3 length: 13; CDR3 protein: CASRGHMNSPLHF; CDR3 DNA: TGTGCCAGCAGGGGACATATGAATTCACCCCTCCACTTT
D gene: NA; V gene: TRBV7-9; clone size: NA; J gene: TRBJ2-1; CDR3 length: 13; CDR3 protein: CASSPGQYNEQFF; CDR3 DNA: TGTGCCAGCAGCCCCGGACAGTACAATGAGCAGTTCTTC
D gene: NA; V gene: TRBV28; clone size: NA; J gene: TRBJ2-2; CDR3 length: 13; CDR3 protein: CASHAGYAGELFF; CDR3 DNA: TGTGCCAGCCATGCAGGGTACGCCGGGGAGCTGTTTTTT
D gene: TRBD2; V gene: TRBV18; clone size: NA; J gene: TRBJ2-5; CDR3 length: 15; CDR3 protein: CASSGRGGLGETQYF; CDR3 DNA: TGTGCCAGCTCCGGTCGCGGGGGACTCGGGGAGACCCAGTACTTC
D gene: TRBD1; V gene: TRBV18; clone size: NA; J gene: TRBJ2-5; CDR3 length: 14; CDR3 protein: CASSPAGGLETQYF; CDR3 DNA: TGTGCCAGCTCACCAGCAGGGGGCTTAGAGACCCAGTACTTC
D gene: TRBD2; V gene: TRBV7-6; clone size: NA; J gene: TRBJ2-3; CDR3 length: 16; CDR3 protein: CASSPQAGLGTDTQYF; CDR3 DNA: TGTGCCAGCAGCCCCCAAGCGGGGCTGGGCACAGATACGCAGTATTTT
D gene: TRBD1; V gene: TRBV2; clone size: NA; J gene: TRBJ2-6; CDR3 length: 15; CDR3 protein: CASSTTGTGANVLTF; CDR3 DNA: TGTGCCAGCAGTACGACAGGGACTGGGGCCAACGTCCTGACTTTC
D gene: NA; V gene: TRBV27; clone size: NA; J gene: TRBJ1-5; CDR3 length: 13; CDR3 protein: CASSFRGNQPQHF; CDR3 DNA: TGTGCCAGCAGTTTTCGTGGCAATCAGCCCCAGCATTTT
D gene: NA; V gene: TRBV7-8; clone size: NA; J gene: TRBJ1-1; CDR3 length: 15; CDR3 protein: CASSLGPGLNTEAFF; CDR3 DNA: TGTGCCAGCAGCTTAGGTCCAGGGTTGAACACTGAAGCTTTCTTT
D gene: NA; V gene: TRBV28; clone size: NA; J gene: TRBJ2-1; CDR3 length: 17; CDR3 protein: CASSADRTESSYNEQFF; CDR3 DNA: TGTGCCAGCAGCGCCGATCGGACTGAGAGCTCCTACAATGAGCAGTTCTTC
D gene: NA; V gene: TRBV6-6; clone size: few; J gene: TRBJ1-1; CDR3 length: 11; CDR3 protein: CASRRDIVAFF; CDR3 DNA: TGTGCCAGCCGCCGGGACATTGTGGCTTTCTTT
D gene: TRBD2; V gene: TRBV28; clone size: NA; J gene: TRBJ2-5; CDR3 length: 12; CDR3 protein: CASSNSGETQYF; CDR3 DNA: TGTGCCAGCAGTAATAGCGGGGAGACCCAGTACTTC
D gene: NA; V gene: TRBV7-8; clone size: NA; J gene: TRBJ1-6; CDR3 length: 15; CDR3 protein: CASILGAALNSPLHF; CDR3 DNA: TGTGCCAGCATTTTAGGGGCGGCCTTGAATTCACCCCTCCACTTT
D gene: NA; V gene: TRBV6-5; clone size: NA; J gene: TRBJ1-3; CDR3 length: 13; CDR3 protein: CASRVRAGNTIYF; CDR3 DNA: TGTGCCAGCAGGGTGCGGGCTGGAAACACCATATATTTT
D gene: TRBD1; V gene: TRBV28; clone size: NA; J gene: TRBJ1-4; CDR3 length: 14; CDR3 protein: CASSRTGNYGKLFF; CDR3 DNA: TGTGCCAGCAGCAGGACAGGGAATTATGGAAAACTGTTTTTT
D gene: NA; V gene: TRBV7-2; clone size: once; J gene: TRBJ2-1; CDR3 length: 12; CDR3 protein: CASSPPFGEQFF; CDR3 DNA: TGTGCCAGCAGCCCTCCCTTCGGTGAGCAGTTCTTC
D gene: NA; V gene: TRBV18; clone size: NA; J gene: TRBJ2-5; CDR3 length: 16; CDR3 protein: CASSPTGAAGGVTQYF; CDR3 DNA: TGTGCCAGCTCACCCACAGGGGCCGCCGGGGGGGTGACCCAGTACTTC
D gene: NA; V gene: TRBV2; clone size: NA; J gene: TRBJ2-5; CDR3 length: 13; CDR3 protein: CASRRDKLETQYF; CDR3 DNA: TGTGCCAGCAGACGGGACAAACTAGAGACCCAGTACTTC
D gene: NA; V gene: TRBV20-1; clone size: once; J gene: TRBJ2-1; CDR3 length: 11; CDR3 protein: CSARVANEQFF; CDR3 DNA: TGCAGTGCTAGAGTAGCGAATGAGCAGTTCTTC
D gene: TRBD1; V gene: TRBV29-1; clone size: NA; J gene: TRBJ2-7; CDR3 length: 13; CDR3 protein: CSVTRDRGSEQYF; CDR3 DNA: TGCAGCGTTACCCGGGACAGGGGATCCGAGCAGTACTTC
D gene: NA; V gene: TRBV24-1; clone size: NA; J gene: TRBJ1-5; CDR3 length: 16; CDR3 protein: CATSDPVGGGNQPQHF; CDR3 DNA: TGTGCCACCAGTGACCCTGTTGGGGGGGGCAATCAGCCCCAGCATTTT
D gene: NA; V gene: TRBV4-1; clone size: NA; J gene: TRBJ2-7; CDR3 length: 15; CDR3 protein: CASSQDFAADYEQYF; CDR3 DNA: TGCGCCAGCAGCCAAGATTTTGCGGCGGATTACGAGCAGTACTTC
D gene: TRBD1; V gene: TRBV3-1/TRBV3-2; clone size: NA; J gene: TRBJ1-2; CDR3 length: 13; CDR3 protein: CASRDTGGYGYTF; CDR3 DNA: TGTGCCAGCAGGGATACAGGGGGGTATGGCTACACCTTC
D gene: NA; V gene: TRBV28; clone size: once; J gene: TRBJ1-2; CDR3 length: 14; CDR3 protein: CASSLFSQNYGYTF; CDR3 DNA: TGTGCCAGCAGTTTATTCTCACAGAACTATGGCTACACCTTC
D gene: NA; V gene: TRBV14; clone size: NA; J gene: TRBJ2-6; CDR3 length: 17; CDR3 protein: CASSRLTGLSGANVLTF; CDR3 DNA: TGTGCCAGCAGCCGACTCACAGGGCTATCTGGGGCCAACGTCCTGACTTTC
D gene: NA; V gene: TRBV9; clone size: few; J gene: TRBJ2-5; CDR3 length: 14; CDR3 protein: CASSLGLIQETQYF; CDR3 DNA: TGTGCCAGCAGCCTCGGACTGATCCAAGAGACCCAGTACTTC
D gene: NA; V gene: TRBV7-6; clone size: NA; J gene: TRBJ1-2; CDR3 length: 15; CDR3 protein: CASSPSVEGVGGYTF; CDR3 DNA: TGTGCCAGCAGCCCGTCCGTAGAAGGGGTGGGAGGCTACACCTTC
D gene: TRBD1; V gene: TRBV19; clone size: NA; J gene: TRBJ2-1; CDR3 length: 18; CDR3 protein: CASSRYSGTGASDNEQFF; CDR3 DNA: TGTGCCAGTAGCCGATACTCCGGGACAGGGGCCTCGGACAATGAGCAGTTCTTC
D gene: TRBD1; V gene: TRBV19; clone size: NA; J gene: TRBJ1-6; CDR3 length: 16; CDR3 protein: CASSTPTGGDNSPLHF; CDR3 DNA: TGTGCCAGTAGTACTCCGACAGGGGGAGATAATTCACCCCTCCACTTT
D gene: NA; V gene: TRBV5-1; clone size: NA; J gene: TRBJ2-7; CDR3 length: 15; CDR3 protein: CASRRSTLDSYEQYF; CDR3 DNA: TGCGCCAGTCGACGATCGACACTTGACTCCTACGAGCAGTACTTC
D gene: TRBD2; V gene: TRBV5-1; clone size: once; J gene: TRBJ2-5; CDR3 length: 15; CDR3 protein: CASSLGVRGGETQYF; CDR3 DNA: TGCGCCAGCAGCTTGGGAGTACGGGGGGGAGAGACCCAGTACTTC